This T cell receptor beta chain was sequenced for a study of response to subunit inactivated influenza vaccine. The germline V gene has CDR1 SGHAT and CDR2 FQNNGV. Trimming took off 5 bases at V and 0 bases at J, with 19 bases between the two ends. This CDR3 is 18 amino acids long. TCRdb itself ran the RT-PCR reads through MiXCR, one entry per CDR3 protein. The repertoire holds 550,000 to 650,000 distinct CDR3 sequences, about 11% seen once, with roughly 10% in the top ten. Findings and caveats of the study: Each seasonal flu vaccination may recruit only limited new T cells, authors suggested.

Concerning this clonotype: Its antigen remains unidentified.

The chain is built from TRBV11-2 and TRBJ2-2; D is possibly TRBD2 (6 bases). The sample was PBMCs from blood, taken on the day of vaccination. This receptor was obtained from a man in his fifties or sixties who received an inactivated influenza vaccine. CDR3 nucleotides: TGTGCCAGCAGCCCCAAATCGTGGGACTCCGCGAACACCGGGGAGCTGTTTTTT. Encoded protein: CASSPKSWDSANTGELFF. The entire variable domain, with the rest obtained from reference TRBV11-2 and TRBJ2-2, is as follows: EAGVAQSPRYKIIEKRQSVAFWCNPISGHATLYWYQQILGQGPKLLIQFQNNGVVDDSQLPKDRFSAERLKGVDSTLKIQPAKLEDSAVYLCASSPKSWDSANTGELFFGEGSRLTVL.